This entry is about one T cell receptor beta chain. Its antigen specificity is not known. No qualities accompany the bases; no much larger clone lies one base away. As encoded in the germline V gene (reference sequence), CDR1 is LNHDA while CDR2 is SQIVND. V and J are trimmed by 3 bases and 6 bases, and the gene matches miss 9 bases of the junction. Including cysteine and phenylalanine, the CDR3 has 15 amino acids. Solely the CDR3 DNA is kept, with 45 bases framed from the first base. This sample is drawn from a study of cytomegalovirus exposure and HLA in healthy donors listed by TCRdb under 2017. Regarding the complete study: An earlier analysis of some 600 of the donors reported about 300 Gb of sequence data and around 110 million unique TCR beta sequences obtained from roughly 180 million T cells. The study aimed to test whether cataloging public T cell receptors could reveal signatures of past pathogen exposure. A later analysis re-examined previously published TCR beta repertoires from several hundred donors and added high-resolution HLA genotyping to investigate patterns of TCR occurrence. The number of typed donors differed by locus: roughly 629-630 for A, B, C, DRB1 and DQB1; 500 to 550 for DQA1; about 600 for DPA1; and some 430 for DPB1. Around 320 gigabases of sequencing data and tens of millions of unique TCR sequences were included in an early release covering around 600 HLA-typed donors. The later analysis used no new phenotypic data to find candidate immune exposures, relying instead on TCR beta sequences and their occurrence across donors. About five DR-DQ haplotypes were treated as single units for association and clustering because of strong linkage in the cohort. In addition to the first cohort of 666 subjects, a separate validation cohort of 130 or so different subjects was used. Donor age, sex, ethnicity and CMV serostatus were compiled alongside the repertoire data. Among the roughly 380 genotyped donors, approximately 76% belonged to the genetic ancestry cluster associated with self-reported Caucasian donors. In a later genetic analysis, genome-wide SNP genotypes for about three fifths of the 666 donors were used, and that subset was treated as a discovery cohort. Across some 400 genotyped donors of the cohort, an average of about 240,000 unique TCR beta nucleotide sequences per donor were sequenced, and 15% to 20% of those sequences were non-productive. The study profiled the T cell repertoires of approximately 700 subjects by immunosequencing and related them to cytomegalovirus serostatus. All discovery cohort repertoires had been generated on a single sequencing platform. High-throughput TCR immunosequencing, statistical association of individual TCRs with disease status, and machine learning were combined to predict cytomegalovirus infection status. HLA typing included class I and class II loci at four-digit resolution. An earlier analysis of approximately 500 of the donors applied high-throughput TCR beta sequencing to assess whether each TCR beta V gene segment acted as functional or pseudogenic. The paper's findings and limits, for the study overall: Compared with equally common non-associated chains, HLA-associated TCR beta chains in a later analysis were more clonally expanded and had lower generation probabilities. A later genetic analysis reported fewer N-insertions in productive TCRs among donors in an Asian-associated ancestry cluster than the approximately 700-donor mean. A further reported finding was that TCR beta sequences accurately predicted the HLA-A and HLA-B alleles for most subjects in the first cohort. A later analysis found that TCR association rates varied across HLA loci, with DRB1 alleles showing the most associated TCRs and HLA-C alleles the fewest. The study gave a list of some 150 TCR beta chains associated with cytomegalovirus. In vitro tests confirmed that three of the cytomegalovirus-associated TCR beta chains recognize cytomegalovirus antigens. A group of highly shared sequence variants was considered likely to be a technical artifact of the sequencing pipeline. Because the 87-base-pair reads could not distinguish some IMGT-functional V segments, including TRBV6-2 and TRBV6-3, those segments were excluded. Correlated functional status among segregating V segments might reflect linkage disequilibrium, but an unknown experimental factor could not be ruled out. According to the authors, the approach could potentially be generalized to other disease states and immunological phenotypes. Roughly uniform sequencing depth across donors was assumed in presence/absence analyses, although this assumption may not hold. A later analysis associated 15,000 to 20,000 TCR beta sequences with specific HLA alleles at a false discovery rate of 0.05. This cohort had only TCR beta chains sequenced, and the lack of alpha or paired-chain data limited which features could be detected. A later analysis found that most CMV-associated TCR beta chains appeared HLA-restricted, with HLA associations seemingly driven largely by CMV exposure. In a later genetic analysis, a missense DCLRE1C variant was associated with V-gene and J-gene trimming of TCR beta chains, and the association was replicated in an independent cohort. Assigning TCR associations to individual alleles was difficult when HLA alleles, especially DR and DQ, strongly co-occurred. CMV serostatus was the only immune exposure information available for the cohort. Roughly 15 rarely observed V segments, including chromosome 9 orphons, were excluded from the earlier analysis of some 590 of the donors because counts were too low. Across donors, most TCR sequences were observed very rarely, whereas some public TCRs were present in many individuals. The classifier was reported to diagnose cytomegalovirus status with high specificity and sensitivity in both the original cohort and the validation cohort. According to a later analysis, parvovirus B19, influenza, CMV and Epstein-Barr virus appeared linked to several top co-occurrence clusters. HLA typing was unavailable for some donors at each locus, so association tests used only the typed subset. In an earlier analysis of under 600 of the donors, most TCR beta V segments were observed in productive rearrangements about 87% or about 30% of the time, broadly matching IMGT annotations.

The cohort comprised several hundred healthy bone marrow donors. At the time of sampling, all cohort members were nominally healthy, though unrecorded immune exposures were likely present. Of the approximately 700 cohort members, about 280 had positive CMV serostatus and 352 had negative CMV serostatus, and CMV serostatus was not recorded for the donor. Every donor gave a peripheral blood sample, and the peripheral blood mononuclear cells from that sample were used for TCR beta sequencing. Genomic DNA was extracted from the blood cell samples with the Qiagen DNeasy Blood Extraction Kit. The library was made by the immunoSEQ multiplex PCR assay. For the multiplex PCR, a mixture combining 60 forward primers for TCR Vbeta segments and 13 reverse primers for TCR Jbeta segments was used. The CDR3 region of rearranged TCR beta genes was amplified from genomic DNA with a multiplex PCR assay. The Illumina HiSeq System was used to sequence the amplified TCR beta libraries as 87-base-pair reads. As for how the authors treated the data: A later analysis counted about 76 million unique TCR beta chains across the 650 to 800 repertoires, and around 9.9 million of these chains were shared by at least two donors. To remove PCR and sequencing errors, raw reads were error-corrected and collapsed into unique sequences using a nearest-neighbor algorithm that merged closely related sequences. CDR3 sequences were aligned to IMGT reference sequences to assign V, D and J gene segments. For a sequence to be retained, at least a six-nucleotide match to both a V gene segment and a J gene segment was required. Rearrangements were called productive when the CDR3 lacked stop codons and stayed in frame with V and J; all others were non-productive. CDR3 was defined by IMGT convention, running from the second conserved V-encoded cysteine to the conserved J-encoded phenylalanine. The earlier analysis of fewer than 700 of the donors excluded sequences that lacked an unambiguous match to a single V gene segment. An earlier analysis of fewer than 750 of the donors classified V segments as functional when productive rearrangements were above 56.7% and as segregating when the standard deviation between donors was above 5%. A statistical classification framework was developed to diagnose cytomegalovirus status using the catalog of TCR beta chain sequences. In a later analysis, TCR nucleotide sequences were compared against IMGT/GENE-DB human TR gene sequences so that V and J genes could be assigned. Using the TCRdist pipeline, a later analysis assigned CDR3 sequences along with most-parsimonious VDJ recombination scenarios. A later analysis defined each TCR beta chain by its CDR3 amino acid sequence plus V-gene family, and excluded reads lacking a unique V-gene family. To address suspected cross-contamination and a sequencing artifact, a later analysis removed under 600 highly shared, low-generation-probability nucleotide sequences. In a later analysis, a clonal expansion index for each public chain was calculated from normalized within-repertoire ranks of inferred template counts. In a later analysis, generation probabilities were computed using a VDJ recombination model fitted to out-of-frame rearrangements, and the results were checked against IGoR. In a later analysis, hypergeometric tests were used to score TCR-TCR, TCR-HLA and TCR-CMV co-occurrence, with a repertoire-size bias correction applied to TCR pairs. False discovery rates were estimated in a later analysis by permuting HLA or CMV assignments 20 times. In a later analysis, co-occurring TCRs were grouped using DBSCAN, with TCRdist sequence similarity added in when clustering inside HLA-allele-positive subsets. For co-occurrence clustering, repertoires with fewer than 30,000 or more than 120,000 public chains were excluded, along with 4 to 6 repertoires with anomalous nucleotide sharing. TCRdb took over this immuneACCESS table, retaining in-frame rearrangements with V and J assigned. Such tables are incomplete; in checked studies, under half of the missing clones stem from an unresolved V gene, and the remainder is unexplained. V and J calls plus clone size are reproduced from that table; the DNA served to infer D and trimming. This sample gives about 120,000 clones in total; 70% to 80% of them show up just once. The ten biggest clones cover approximately 2% of the sample.

This clonotype originated in a human donor in good health. The specimen was PBMCs. The chain is made from TRBV19 and TRBJ1-1, with 8 middle bases fitting TRBD1. The base sequence is TGTGCCAGTAGTATCGTAGGACAGGGTTTCGCTGAAGCTTTCTTT. The translation is CASSIVGQGFAEAFF.